This T cell receptor beta chain was captured by sequencing in a study of T cells in Graves' hyperthyroidism and ophthalmopathy. Using RNA transcripts as the source, TCR beta CDR3 regions were amplified. With the HTBI primer set, the TCR CDR3 went through a first round of RT-PCR. Each CDR3 protein gets one entry after TCRdb re-called the multiplex PCR reads with MiXCR. The sample consists of 500,000 or so distinct CDR3 sequences, about 16% of them appearing once. The cohort's ophthalmopathy patients, a group with duration under 3 months, had a Clinical Activity Score of at least 3 and a NOSPECS grade of at least 4. This clonotype was observed many times. The specimen was blood. The clonotype was recovered from a woman aged 30 to 39 with Graves' ophthalmopathy.

This chain's CDR3 is CSAILRDQYF. The CDR3 nucleotides read TGCAGTGCTATCTTACGGGACCAGTATTTT. This sequence joins TRBV20-1 and TRBJ2-3; either TRBD1 or TRBD2 may supply D (5 bases each). The CDR3 runs 10 residues. CDR1 and CDR2 (germline): DFQATT, SNEGSKA (reference sequence). The ends were cut back, 4 bases at V and 12 bases at J, with 11 bases in the middle.